The clone carrying this TCR beta chain was seen only a few times. This specimen belongs to a study of beta chain features in type 1 diabetes. Since all of the isolated RNA was reverse transcribed, expressed TCRB transcripts were what got sequenced. Method: immunoSEQ multiplex PCR; TCRdb's copy keeps in-frame clones and lacks some. The repertoire consists of around 430,000 clones, with approximately 28% occurring once and the leading ten covering around 0.065%. This sequence was found in a man between 18 and 35 years old in good health. The sequencing input was naive CD4+ T cells from blood.

The CDR3 bases are TGTGCCAGCAGTGAACAGGGTTTCAACATTCAGTACTTC. Protein sequence: CASSEQGFNIQYF. V is TRBV6-1 and J is TRBJ2-4; TRBD1 is a possible D gene (5 bases). Germline V lookup: CDR1 MNHNS, CDR2 SASEGT. The CDR3 loop spans 13 amino acids. The V end lost 2 bases, the J end lost 7 bases, and 9 bases lay between the germline ends.